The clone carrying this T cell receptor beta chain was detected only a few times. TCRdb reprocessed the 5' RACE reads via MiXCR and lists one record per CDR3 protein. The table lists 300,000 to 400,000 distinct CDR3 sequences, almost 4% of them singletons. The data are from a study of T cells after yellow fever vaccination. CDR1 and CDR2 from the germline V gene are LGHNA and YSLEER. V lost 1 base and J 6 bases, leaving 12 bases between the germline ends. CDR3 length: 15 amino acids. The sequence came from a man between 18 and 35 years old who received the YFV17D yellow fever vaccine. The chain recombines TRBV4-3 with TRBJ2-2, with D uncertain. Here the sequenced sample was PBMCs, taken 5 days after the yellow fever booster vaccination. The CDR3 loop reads CASSQVVWSSGELFF. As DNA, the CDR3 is TGCGCCAGCAGCCAAGTTGTTTGGAGCTCCGGGGAGCTGTTTTTT.